This TCR beta chain was captured by sequencing in a study of T cells in Graves' hyperthyroidism and ophthalmopathy. At least ten counts were recorded for this clonotype. Its antigen is unknown. V was pared by 5 bases and J by 5 bases, with 10 bases of the junction left unmatched. Germline CDR1 and CDR2: SGHRS and YFSETQ. The CDR3 spans 15 residues. TCR beta CDR3 regions were amplified from RNA transcripts. When the TCR CDR3 underwent first-round RT-PCR, the HTBI primer set was used. TCRdb reanalysed the multiplex PCR reads using MiXCR and keeps one entry per CDR3 protein. The sample yields a few hundred thousand distinct CDR3 sequences, less than 25% seen once. Study results and limitations: Blood held most thyroid clonotypes expanded above 0.001 frequency.

The rearrangement joins TRBV5-1 to TRBJ2-5; 9 bases are shared with TRBD1. The clonotype was recovered from a young man with Graves' hyperthyroidism. The sample comprised blood. CDR3 coding DNA: TGCGCCAGCAGTAATCCTGGGACAGGGTCGGAGACCCAGTACTTC. The encoded protein is CASSNPGTGSETQYF. Supplemented by reference TRBV5-1 and TRBJ2-5, the full variable domain reads KAGVTQTPRYLIKTRGQQVTLSCSPISGHRSVSWYQQTPGQGLQFLFEYFSETQRNKGNFPGRFSGRQFSNSRSEMNVSTLELGDSALYLCASSNPGTGSETQYFGPGTRLLVL.